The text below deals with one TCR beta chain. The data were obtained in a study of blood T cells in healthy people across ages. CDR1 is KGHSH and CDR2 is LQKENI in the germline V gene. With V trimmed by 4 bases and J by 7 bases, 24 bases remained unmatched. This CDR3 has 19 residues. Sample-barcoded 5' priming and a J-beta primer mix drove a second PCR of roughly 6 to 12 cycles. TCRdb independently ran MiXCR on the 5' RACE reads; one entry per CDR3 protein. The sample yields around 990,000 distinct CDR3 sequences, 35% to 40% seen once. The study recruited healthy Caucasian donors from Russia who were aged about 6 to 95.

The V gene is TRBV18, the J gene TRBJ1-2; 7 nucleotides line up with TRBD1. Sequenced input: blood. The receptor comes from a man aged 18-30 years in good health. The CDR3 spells CASSLVRTGDPPIIFGYTF. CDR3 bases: TGTGCCAGCTCACTAGTGAGGACAGGCGATCCTCCCATCATTTTTGGCTACACCTTC.